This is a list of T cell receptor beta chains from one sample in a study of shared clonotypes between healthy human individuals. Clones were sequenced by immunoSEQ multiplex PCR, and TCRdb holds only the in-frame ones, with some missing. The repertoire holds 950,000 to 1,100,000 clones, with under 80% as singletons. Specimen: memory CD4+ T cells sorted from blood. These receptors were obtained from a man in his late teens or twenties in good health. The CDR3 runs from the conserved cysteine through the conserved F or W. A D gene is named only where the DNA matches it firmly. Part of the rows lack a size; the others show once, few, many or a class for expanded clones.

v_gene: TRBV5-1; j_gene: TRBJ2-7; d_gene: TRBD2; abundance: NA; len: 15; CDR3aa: CASSLRAGRSNEQYF; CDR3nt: TGCGCCAGCAGCTTGCGAGCGGGGAGGTCTAACGAGCAGTACTTC
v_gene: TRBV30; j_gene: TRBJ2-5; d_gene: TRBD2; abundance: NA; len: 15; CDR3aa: CAWSRTSGAQETQYF; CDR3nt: TGTGCCTGGAGTAGGACTAGCGGGGCCCAAGAGACCCAGTACTTC
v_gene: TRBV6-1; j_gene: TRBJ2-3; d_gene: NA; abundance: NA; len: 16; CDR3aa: CASSEVIAVSTDTQYF; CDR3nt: TGTGCCAGCAGTGAAGTTATAGCGGTTTCCACAGATACGCAGTATTTT
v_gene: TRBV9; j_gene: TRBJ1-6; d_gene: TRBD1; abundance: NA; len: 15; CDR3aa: CASSIAGTGNSPLHF; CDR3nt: TGTGCCAGCAGCATAGCCGGGACAGGTAATTCACCCCTCCACTTT
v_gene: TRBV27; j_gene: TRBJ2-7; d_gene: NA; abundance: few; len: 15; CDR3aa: CASRRPAGGSYEQYF; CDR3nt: TGTGCCAGCAGGCGTCCAGCGGGCGGCTCCTACGAGCAGTACTTC
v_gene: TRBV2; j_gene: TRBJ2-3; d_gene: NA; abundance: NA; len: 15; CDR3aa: CASSDGGQNADTQYF; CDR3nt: TGTGCCAGCAGTGACGGAGGGCAGAATGCAGATACGCAGTATTTT
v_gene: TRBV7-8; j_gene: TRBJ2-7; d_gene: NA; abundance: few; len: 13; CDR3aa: CASSLAQRYEQYF; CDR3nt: TGTGCCAGCAGCTTAGCTCAGCGGTACGAGCAGTACTTC
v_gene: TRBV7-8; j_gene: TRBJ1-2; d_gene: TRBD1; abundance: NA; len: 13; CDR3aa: CAGSSGQGGGYTF; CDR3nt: TGTGCCGGCAGCTCCGGACAGGGTGGCGGCTACACCTTC
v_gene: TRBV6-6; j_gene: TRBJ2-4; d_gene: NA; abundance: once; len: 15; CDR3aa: CASSYSKGRRDIQYF; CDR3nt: TGTGCCAGCAGTTACTCGAAAGGCAGAAGGGACATTCAGTACTTC
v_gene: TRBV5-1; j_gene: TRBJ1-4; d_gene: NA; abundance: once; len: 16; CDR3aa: CASSLGDAGEGEKLFF; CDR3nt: TGCGCCAGCAGCTTGGGGGATGCGGGGGAAGGCGAAAAACTGTTTTTT
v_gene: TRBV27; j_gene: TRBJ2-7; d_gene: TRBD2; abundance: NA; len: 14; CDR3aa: CASSFLAGSYEQYF; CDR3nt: TGTGCCAGCAGTTTCCTAGCGGGAAGCTACGAGCAGTACTTC
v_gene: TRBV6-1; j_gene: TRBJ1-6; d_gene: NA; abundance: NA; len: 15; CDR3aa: CASREPGRNNSPLHF; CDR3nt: TGTGCCAGCAGGGAGCCGGGACGCAATAATTCACCCCTCCACTTT
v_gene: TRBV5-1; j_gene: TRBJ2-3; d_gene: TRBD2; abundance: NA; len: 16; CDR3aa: CASSVGTSGSADTQYF; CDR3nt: TGCGCCAGCAGTGTAGGGACTAGCGGGAGCGCAGATACGCAGTATTTT
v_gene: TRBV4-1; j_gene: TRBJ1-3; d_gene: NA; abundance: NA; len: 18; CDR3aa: CASSQDSQGIGTGNTIYF; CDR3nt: TGCGCCAGCAGCCAAGATAGTCAGGGTATAGGAACTGGAAACACCATATATTTT
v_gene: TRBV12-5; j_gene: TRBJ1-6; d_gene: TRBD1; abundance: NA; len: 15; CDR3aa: CASGSATGYNSPLHF; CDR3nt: TGTGCTAGTGGTTCCGCGACAGGGTATAATTCACCCCTCCACTTT
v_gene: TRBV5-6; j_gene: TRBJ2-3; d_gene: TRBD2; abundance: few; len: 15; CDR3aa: CASSLERGALDTQYF; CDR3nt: TGTGCCAGCAGCTTGGAGCGGGGGGCGTTAGATACGCAGTATTTT
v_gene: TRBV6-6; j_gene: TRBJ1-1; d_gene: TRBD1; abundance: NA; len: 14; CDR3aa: CASRLGTGGTEAFF; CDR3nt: TGTGCCAGCAGACTCGGAACAGGGGGCACTGAAGCTTTCTTT
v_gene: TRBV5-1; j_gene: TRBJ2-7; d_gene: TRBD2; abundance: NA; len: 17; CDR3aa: CASRGAGGLAGVDEQYF; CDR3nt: TGCGCCAGCAGGGGGGCCGGGGGACTAGCGGGAGTAGACGAGCAGTACTTC
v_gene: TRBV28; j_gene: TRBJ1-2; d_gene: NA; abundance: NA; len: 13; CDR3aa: CASRSPQTGGYTF; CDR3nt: TGTGCCAGCAGGAGTCCTCAAACGGGAGGCTACACCTTC
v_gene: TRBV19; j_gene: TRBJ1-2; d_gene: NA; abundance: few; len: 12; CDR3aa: CATRRAVYGYTF; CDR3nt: TGTGCCACCCGGCGGGCAGTCTATGGCTACACCTTC
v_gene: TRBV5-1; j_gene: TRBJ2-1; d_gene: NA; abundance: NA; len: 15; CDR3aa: CASSLGGRRGDEQFF; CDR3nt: TGCGCCAGCAGCCTAGGTGGTAGGAGGGGTGATGAGCAGTTCTTC
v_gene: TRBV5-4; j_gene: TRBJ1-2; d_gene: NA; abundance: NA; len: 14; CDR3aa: CASSFGGVDYGYTF; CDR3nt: TGTGCCAGCAGCTTCGGTGGTGTTGACTATGGCTACACCTTC
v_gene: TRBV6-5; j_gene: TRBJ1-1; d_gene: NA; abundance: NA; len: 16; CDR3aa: CASSYSISVMNTEAFF; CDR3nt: TGTGCCAGCAGTTACTCGATTTCAGTAATGAACACTGAAGCTTTCTTT
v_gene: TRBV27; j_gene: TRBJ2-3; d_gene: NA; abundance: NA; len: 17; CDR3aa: CASSPGLLVDFTDTQYF; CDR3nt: TGTGCCAGCAGTCCTGGTTTGCTGGTGGACTTCACAGATACGCAGTATTTT
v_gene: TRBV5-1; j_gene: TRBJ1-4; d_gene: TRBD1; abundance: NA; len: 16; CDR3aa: CASSLGQGKTNEKLFF; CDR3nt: TGCGCCAGCAGCTTGGGACAGGGAAAAACTAATGAAAAACTGTTTTTT
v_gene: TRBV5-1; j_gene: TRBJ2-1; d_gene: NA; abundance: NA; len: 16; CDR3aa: CASSLVAGNSYNEQFF; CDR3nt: TGCGCCAGCAGCTTGGTTGCAGGGAACTCCTACAATGAGCAGTTCTTC
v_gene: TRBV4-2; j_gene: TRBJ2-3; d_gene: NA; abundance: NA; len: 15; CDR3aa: CASSPRVGSTDTQYF; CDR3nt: TGTGCCAGCAGCCCCAGGGTGGGGAGCACAGATACGCAGTATTTT
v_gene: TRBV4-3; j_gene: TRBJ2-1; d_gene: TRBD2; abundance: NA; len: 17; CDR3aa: CASSQGGTSGRYNEQFF; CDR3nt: TGCGCCAGCAGCCAAGGCGGGACTAGCGGGCGCTACAATGAGCAGTTCTTC
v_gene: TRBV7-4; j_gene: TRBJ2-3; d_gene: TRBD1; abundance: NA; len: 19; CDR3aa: CASSLVGTGFGSGTDTQYF; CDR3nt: TGTGCCAGCAGCTTAGTGGGGACAGGGTTTGGGTCGGGCACAGATACGCAGTATTTT
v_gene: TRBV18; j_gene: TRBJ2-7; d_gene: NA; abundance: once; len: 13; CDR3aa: CASSPKRPYEQYF; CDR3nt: TGTGCCAGCTCACCAAAGAGACCGTACGAGCAGTACTTC
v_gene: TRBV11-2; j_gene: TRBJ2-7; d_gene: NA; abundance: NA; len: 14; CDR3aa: CASSLDGIYWEQYF; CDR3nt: TGTGCCAGCAGCTTAGATGGGATCTATTGGGAGCAGTACTTC
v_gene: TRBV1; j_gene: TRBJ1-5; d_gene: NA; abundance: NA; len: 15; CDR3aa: CTSSGDSHCNQPQHF; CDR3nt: TGCACCAGCAGCGGGGACAGCCACTGCAATCAGCCCCAGCATTTT
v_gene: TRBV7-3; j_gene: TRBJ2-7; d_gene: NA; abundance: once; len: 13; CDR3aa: CASSLGVSYEQYF; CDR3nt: TGTGCCAGCAGCCTGGGAGTCTCCTACGAGCAGTACTTC
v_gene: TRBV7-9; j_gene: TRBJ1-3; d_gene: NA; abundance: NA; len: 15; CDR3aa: CASSFAGARGNTIYF; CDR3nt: TGTGCCAGCAGCTTCGCCGGCGCAAGGGGAAACACCATATATTTT
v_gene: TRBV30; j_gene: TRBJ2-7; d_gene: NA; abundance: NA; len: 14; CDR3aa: CAWRPGTVSYEQYF; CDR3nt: TGTGCCTGGAGACCTGGGACGGTTAGCTACGAGCAGTACTTC
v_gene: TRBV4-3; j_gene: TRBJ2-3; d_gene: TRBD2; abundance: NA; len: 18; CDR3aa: CASSQELASGTSTDTQYF; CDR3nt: TGCGCCAGCAGCCAAGAGTTGGCTAGCGGGACTAGCACAGATACGCAGTATTTT
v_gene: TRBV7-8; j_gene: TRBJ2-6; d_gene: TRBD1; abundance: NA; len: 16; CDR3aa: CARAGDRGSGANVLTF; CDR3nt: TGTGCCAGGGCCGGGGACAGGGGGTCTGGGGCCAACGTCCTGACTTTC
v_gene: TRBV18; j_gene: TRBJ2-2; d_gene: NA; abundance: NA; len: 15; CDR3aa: CASSPDGANTGELFF; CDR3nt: TGTGCCAGCTCACCGGACGGCGCGAACACCGGGGAGCTGTTTTTT
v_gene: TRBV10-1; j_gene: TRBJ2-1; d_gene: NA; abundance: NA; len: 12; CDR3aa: CASSESTGPQFF; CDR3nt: TGCGCCAGCAGTGAGTCGACGGGGCCCCAGTTCTTC
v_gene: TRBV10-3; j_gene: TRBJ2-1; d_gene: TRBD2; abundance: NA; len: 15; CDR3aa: CAISGGGRQLNEQFF; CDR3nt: TGTGCCATCAGTGGAGGCGGGAGACAGCTTAATGAGCAGTTCTTC
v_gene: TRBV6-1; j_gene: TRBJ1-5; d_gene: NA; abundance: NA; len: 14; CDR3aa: CASSHSDSNQPQHF; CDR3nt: TGTGCCAGCAGTCACAGTGATAGCAATCAGCCCCAGCATTTT
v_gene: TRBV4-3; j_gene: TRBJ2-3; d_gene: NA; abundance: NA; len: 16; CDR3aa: CASSQDVRGSTDTQYF; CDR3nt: TGCGCCAGCAGCCAAGATGTACGGGGGAGCACAGATACGCAGTATTTT
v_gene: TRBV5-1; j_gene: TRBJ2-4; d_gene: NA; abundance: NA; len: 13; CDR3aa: CASSLDSNNIQYF; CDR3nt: TGCGCCAGCAGCTTGGACAGTAATAACATTCAGTACTTC